There are many counts of the clone carrying this T cell receptor (beta chain). This entry comes from a study of T cells in Graves' hyperthyroidism and ophthalmopathy. The germline V gene encodes CDR1 MNHNY and CDR2 SVGAGI (reference sequence). This CDR3 has 13 amino acids. The V end was cut by 6 bases, the J end by 1 base, with 9 bases between. Amplification targeted TCR beta CDR3 regions from RNA transcripts. In the first-round RT-PCR of the TCR CDR3, the HTBI primer set was used. Each CDR3 protein is one row after TCRdb ran MiXCR on the multiplex PCR reads. The sample lists about 540,000 distinct CDR3 sequences, more than 45% occurring once.

This clonotype was sampled from a woman aged 18-35 years with Graves' hyperthyroidism. Sequencing used peripheral blood or thyroid tissue (not recorded which). This chain links TRBV6-6 with TRBJ1-1, with unresolved D. CDR3 DNA: TGTGCCAGCAGACCGGACGGGAACACTGAAGCTTTCTTT. Translated, it gives CASRPDGNTEAFF.